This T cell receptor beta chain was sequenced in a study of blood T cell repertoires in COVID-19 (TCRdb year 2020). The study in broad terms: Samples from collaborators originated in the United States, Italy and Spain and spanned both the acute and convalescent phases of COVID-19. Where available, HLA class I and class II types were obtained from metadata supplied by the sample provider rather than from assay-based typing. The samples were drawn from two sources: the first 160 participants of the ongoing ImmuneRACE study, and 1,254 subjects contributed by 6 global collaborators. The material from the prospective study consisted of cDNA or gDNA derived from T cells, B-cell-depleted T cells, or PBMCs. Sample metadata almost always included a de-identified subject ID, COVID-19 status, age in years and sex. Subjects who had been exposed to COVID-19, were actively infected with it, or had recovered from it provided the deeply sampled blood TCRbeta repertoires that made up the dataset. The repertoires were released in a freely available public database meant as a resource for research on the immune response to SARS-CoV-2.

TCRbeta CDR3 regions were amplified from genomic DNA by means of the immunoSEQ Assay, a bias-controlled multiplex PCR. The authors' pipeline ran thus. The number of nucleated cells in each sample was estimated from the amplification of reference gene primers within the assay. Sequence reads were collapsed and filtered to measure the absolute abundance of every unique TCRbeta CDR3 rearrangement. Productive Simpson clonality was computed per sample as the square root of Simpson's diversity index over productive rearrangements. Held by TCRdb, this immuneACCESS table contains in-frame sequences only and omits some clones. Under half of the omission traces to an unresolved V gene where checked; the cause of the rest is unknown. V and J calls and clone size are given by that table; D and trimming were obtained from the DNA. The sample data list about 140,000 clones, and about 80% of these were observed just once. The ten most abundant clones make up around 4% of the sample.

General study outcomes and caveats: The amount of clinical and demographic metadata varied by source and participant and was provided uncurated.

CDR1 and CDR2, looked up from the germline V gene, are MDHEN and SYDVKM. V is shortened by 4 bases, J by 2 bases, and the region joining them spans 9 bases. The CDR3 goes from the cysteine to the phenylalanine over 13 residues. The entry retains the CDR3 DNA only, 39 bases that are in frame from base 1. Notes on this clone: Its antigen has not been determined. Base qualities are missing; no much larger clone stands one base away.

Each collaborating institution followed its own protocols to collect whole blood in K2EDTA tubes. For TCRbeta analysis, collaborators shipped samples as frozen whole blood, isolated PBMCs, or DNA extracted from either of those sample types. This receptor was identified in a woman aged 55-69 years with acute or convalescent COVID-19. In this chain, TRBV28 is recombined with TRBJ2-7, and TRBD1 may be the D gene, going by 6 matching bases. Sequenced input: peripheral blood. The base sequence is TGTGCCAGCAGTTCATCAGGGGCCTACGAGCAGTACTTC. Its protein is CASSSSGAYEQYF.